The rows below give T cell receptor beta chains drawn from one sample of a study of T-cell memory formation after mild COVID-19. TCRdb re-derived calls from the 5' RACE reads in MiXCR, one entry per CDR3 protein. Of some 410,000 distinct CDR3 sequences listed, less than 25% are singletons. What was sequenced was PBMCs or a T cell subset sorted from them (not recorded which). Receptors originate from an adult woman who had mild COVID-19 (a few samples of this study predate the infection). Cell type and time point are not known. CDR3s include the opening cysteine and the closing phenylalanine or tryptophan. The D gene is left open where the match is weak. The size entry is marked missing in some rows and otherwise reads once, few, many or a size class.

CDR3 DNA	CDR3 protein	clone size	V gene	J gene	D gene
TGTGCCAGCAGTTACCACTGGACTAGCGGTTCAGATACGCAGTATTTT	CASSYHWTSGSDTQYF	few	TRBV6-5	TRBJ2-3	TRBD2
TGTGCCAGCAGCCATAGGGACAGCGGGAACACTGAAGCTTTCTTT	CASSHRDSGNTEAFF	few	TRBV3-1	TRBJ1-1	TRBD1
TGTGCCAGCTCACCAAGAGACTCTCTGAGTTACAATGAGCAGTTCTTC	CASSPRDSLSYNEQFF	NA	TRBV18	TRBJ2-1	NA
TGCGCCAGCAGTCCTAACCGGATCTTGGCCGGAGGGGCCAACGTCCTGACTTTC	CASSPNRILAGGANVLTF	NA	TRBV23-1	TRBJ2-6	NA
TGCAGCGTCGTGACGTATGATGAGCAGTTCTTC	CSVVTYDEQFF	NA	TRBV29-1	TRBJ2-1	NA
TGTGCCAGCAGCTTAGCGCAGGGGGGGGCAGGAAACGAGCAGTACTTC	CASSLAQGGAGNEQYF	many	TRBV7-9	TRBJ2-7	NA
TGTGCCAGCAGCCAAGTGGATCCAAAGGTCAACTATGGCTACACCTTC	CASSQVDPKVNYGYTF	few	TRBV4-2	TRBJ1-2	NA
TGTGCCAGCAGTTTCACCCGGCGGGGGACCCAGTACTTC	CASSFTRRGTQYF	few	TRBV12-3/TRBV12-4	TRBJ2-5	NA
TGTGCCAGCAGTGAAGCCCCGCCACCGGGCTCCTATAATTCACCCCTCCACTTT	CASSEAPPPGSYNSPLHF	NA	TRBV6-1	TRBJ1-6	NA
TGCAGCGTTGGGACAGGGGGCATTCAGTACTTC	CSVGTGGIQYF	NA	TRBV29-1	TRBJ2-4	TRBD1
TGTGCCAGCAGTTCCGTGCTAGCGGGAGATCCCACAGATACGCAGTATTTT	CASSSVLAGDPTDTQYF	NA	TRBV12-3/TRBV12-4	TRBJ2-3	TRBD2
TGCGCCAGCAGCCAAGGTAATGCGCAGTTCTTC	CASSQGNAQFF	NA	TRBV4-1	TRBJ2-1	NA
TGTGCCAGCAGCTACCGGGACCTGCCAGCGTTCTTC	CASSYRDLPAFF	NA	TRBV7-2	TRBJ2-1	NA
TGCGCCAGCAGCCCGCGGGTGGTGGGGAATGAGCAGTTCTTC	CASSPRVVGNEQFF	NA	TRBV5-1	TRBJ2-1	NA
TGTGCCAGCAGCTTCTCAGCCATGACCTTCTACGAGCAGTACTTC	CASSFSAMTFYEQYF	NA	TRBV7-8	TRBJ2-7	NA
TGCAGTGCGCGGACCGGGACTAGCGGGGGAATCGGGGAGCTGTTTTTT	CSARTGTSGGIGELFF	NA	TRBV20-1	TRBJ2-2	TRBD2
TGCAGCGTTGTAGACGGGTCCTCCTACGAGCAGTACTTC	CSVVDGSSYEQYF	NA	TRBV29-1	TRBJ2-7	NA
TGTGCCAGCAGTTTGGGCCGACAGGGGGGAGTCCAAGAGACCCAGTACTTC	CASSLGRQGGVQETQYF	few	TRBV12-3/TRBV12-4	TRBJ2-5	TRBD1
TGCAGCGTTCCGGGAGGATCGACAGGGAAGCCGGAAGCTTTCTTT	CSVPGGSTGKPEAFF	NA	TRBV29-1	TRBJ1-1	TRBD1
TGCAGCGTTGTTAGCGGGACAGCGAATCAGCCCCAGCATTTT	CSVVSGTANQPQHF	NA	TRBV29-1	TRBJ1-5	TRBD1
TGTGCCAGCAGCCGGGGGGCAAACCAAGAGACCCAGTACTTC	CASSRGANQETQYF	NA	TRBV6-2/TRBV6-3	TRBJ2-5	NA
TGTGCCAGCAAGGGCGCCGGGGCCAACGTCCTGACTTTC	CASKGAGANVLTF	few	TRBV27	TRBJ2-6	NA
TGCGCCAGCAGCCCGGGAGCCCTAAAAGGAAGTGGCTACACCTTC	CASSPGALKGSGYTF	few	TRBV5-1	TRBJ1-2	NA
TGTGCCAGCAGCCAACTAGGGGCGGAAGAGCCGTTTAATGGCTACACCTTC	CASSQLGAEEPFNGYTF	once	TRBV14	TRBJ1-2	NA
TGTGCCAGCAGCTTAGATGTGGAGACCCAGTACTTC	CASSLDVETQYF	few	TRBV11-3	TRBJ2-5	NA